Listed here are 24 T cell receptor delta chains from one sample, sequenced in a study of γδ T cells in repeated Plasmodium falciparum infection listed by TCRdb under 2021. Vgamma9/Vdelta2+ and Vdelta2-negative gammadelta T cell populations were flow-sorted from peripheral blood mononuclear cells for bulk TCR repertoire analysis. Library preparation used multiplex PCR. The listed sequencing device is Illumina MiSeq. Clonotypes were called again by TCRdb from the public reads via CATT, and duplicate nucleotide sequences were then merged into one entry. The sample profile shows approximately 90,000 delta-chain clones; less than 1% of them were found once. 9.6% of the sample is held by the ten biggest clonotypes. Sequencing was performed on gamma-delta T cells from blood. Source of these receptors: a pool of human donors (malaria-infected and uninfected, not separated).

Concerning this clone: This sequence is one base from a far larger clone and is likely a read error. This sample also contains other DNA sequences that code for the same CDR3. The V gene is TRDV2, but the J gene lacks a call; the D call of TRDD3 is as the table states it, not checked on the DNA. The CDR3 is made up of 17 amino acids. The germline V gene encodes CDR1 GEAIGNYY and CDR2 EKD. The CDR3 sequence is CACDTGRGIRDTDKLIF. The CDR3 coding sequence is TGTGCCTGTGACACCGGCCGGGGGATACGGGACACCGATAAGCTCATCTTT.

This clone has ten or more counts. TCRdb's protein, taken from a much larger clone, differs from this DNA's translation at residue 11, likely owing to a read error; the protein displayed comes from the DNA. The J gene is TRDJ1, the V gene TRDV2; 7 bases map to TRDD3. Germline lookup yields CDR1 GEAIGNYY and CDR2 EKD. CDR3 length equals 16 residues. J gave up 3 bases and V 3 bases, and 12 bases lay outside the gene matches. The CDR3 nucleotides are TGTGCCTGTGACTTTATACGGGGGATGGGAGCCGATAAACTCATCTTT. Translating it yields CACDFIRGMGADKLIF.

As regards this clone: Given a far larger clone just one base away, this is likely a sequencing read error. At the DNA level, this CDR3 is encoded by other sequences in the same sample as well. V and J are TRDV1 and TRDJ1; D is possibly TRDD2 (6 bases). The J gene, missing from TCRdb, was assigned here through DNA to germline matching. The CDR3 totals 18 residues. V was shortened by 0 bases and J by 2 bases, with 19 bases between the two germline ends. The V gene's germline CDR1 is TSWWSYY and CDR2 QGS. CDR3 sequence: CALGELILRLGGTDKLIF. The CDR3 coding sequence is TGTGCTCTTGGGGAACTAATCCTACGTCTAGGGGGGACCGATAAACTCATCTTT.

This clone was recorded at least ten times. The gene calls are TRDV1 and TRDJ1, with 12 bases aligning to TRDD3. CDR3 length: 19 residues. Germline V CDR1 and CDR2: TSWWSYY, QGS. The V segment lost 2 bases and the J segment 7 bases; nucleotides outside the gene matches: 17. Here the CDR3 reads CALGEGSYWGIHGGGKLIF. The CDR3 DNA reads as TGTGCTCTTGGGGAAGGTTCCTACTGGGGGATACACGGCGGGGGTAAACTCATCTTT.

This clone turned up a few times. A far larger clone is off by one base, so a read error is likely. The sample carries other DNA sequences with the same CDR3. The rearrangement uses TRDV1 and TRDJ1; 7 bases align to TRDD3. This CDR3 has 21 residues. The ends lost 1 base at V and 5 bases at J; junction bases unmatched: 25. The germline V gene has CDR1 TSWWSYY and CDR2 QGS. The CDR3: CALGERGFASTWGPPTDKLIF. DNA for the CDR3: TGTGCTCTTGGGGAACGGGGCTTCGCCTCGACCTGGGGGCCCCCCACTGATAAACTCATCTTT.

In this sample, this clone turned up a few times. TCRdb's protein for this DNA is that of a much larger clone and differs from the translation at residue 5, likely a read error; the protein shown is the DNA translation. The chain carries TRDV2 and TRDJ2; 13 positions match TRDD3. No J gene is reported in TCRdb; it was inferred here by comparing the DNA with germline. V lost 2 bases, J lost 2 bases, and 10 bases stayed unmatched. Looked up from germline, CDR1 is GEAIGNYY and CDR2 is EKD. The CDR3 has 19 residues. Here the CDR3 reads CACDILTTGGYGLTAQLFF. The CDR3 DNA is TGTGCCTGTGACATCCTAACGACTGGGGGATACGGCTTGACAGCACAACTCTTCTTT.

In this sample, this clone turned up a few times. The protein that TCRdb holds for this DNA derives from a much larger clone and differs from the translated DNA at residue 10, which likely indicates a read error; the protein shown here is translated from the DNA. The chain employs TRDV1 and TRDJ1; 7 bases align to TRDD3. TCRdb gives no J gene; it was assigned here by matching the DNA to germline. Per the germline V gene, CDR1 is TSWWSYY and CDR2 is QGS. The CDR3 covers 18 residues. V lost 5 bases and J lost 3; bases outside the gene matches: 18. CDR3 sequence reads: CALGTRAFVRDTADKLIF. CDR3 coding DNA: TGTGCTCTTGGGACCCGGGCCTTCGTGAGGGATACAGCCGATAAACTCATCTTT.

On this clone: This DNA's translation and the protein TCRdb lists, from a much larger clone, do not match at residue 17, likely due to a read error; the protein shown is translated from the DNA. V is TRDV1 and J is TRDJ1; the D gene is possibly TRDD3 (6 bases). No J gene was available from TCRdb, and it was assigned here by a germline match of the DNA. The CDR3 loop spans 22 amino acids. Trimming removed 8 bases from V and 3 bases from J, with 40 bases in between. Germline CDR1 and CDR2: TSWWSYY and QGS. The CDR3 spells CALNNLREASRSGDGGADKLIF. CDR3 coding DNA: TGTGCTCTTAACAATTTAAGGGAGGCCTCCCGGAGCGGGGATGGAGGGGCCGATAAACTCATCTTT.

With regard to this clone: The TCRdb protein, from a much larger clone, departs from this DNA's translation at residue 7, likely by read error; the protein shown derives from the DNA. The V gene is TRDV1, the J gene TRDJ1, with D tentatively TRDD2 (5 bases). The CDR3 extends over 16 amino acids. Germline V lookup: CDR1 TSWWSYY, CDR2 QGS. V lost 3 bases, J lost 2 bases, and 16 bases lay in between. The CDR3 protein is CALGDRMTVPTDKLIF. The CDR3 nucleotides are TGTGCTCTTGGGGACCGGATGACCGTTCCTACCGATAAACTCATCTTT.

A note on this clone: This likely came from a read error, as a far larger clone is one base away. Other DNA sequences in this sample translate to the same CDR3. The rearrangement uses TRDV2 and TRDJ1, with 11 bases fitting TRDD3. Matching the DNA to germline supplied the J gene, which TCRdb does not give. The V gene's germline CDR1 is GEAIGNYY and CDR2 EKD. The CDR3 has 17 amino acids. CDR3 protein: CACDTGRSTGGYDKLIF. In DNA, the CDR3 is TGCGCCTGTGACACCGGGAGGAGTACTGGGGGATACGATAAACTCATCTTT.

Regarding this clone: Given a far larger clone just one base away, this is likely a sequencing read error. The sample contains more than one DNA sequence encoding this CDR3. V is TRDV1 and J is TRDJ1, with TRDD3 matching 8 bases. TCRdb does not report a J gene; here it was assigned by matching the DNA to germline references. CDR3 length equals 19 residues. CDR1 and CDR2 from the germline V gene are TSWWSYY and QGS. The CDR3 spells CALGDAYEYWGPLTDKLIF. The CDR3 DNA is TGTGCCCTTGGGGACGCCTACGAATACTGGGGGCCGCTCACCGATAAACTCATCTTT.

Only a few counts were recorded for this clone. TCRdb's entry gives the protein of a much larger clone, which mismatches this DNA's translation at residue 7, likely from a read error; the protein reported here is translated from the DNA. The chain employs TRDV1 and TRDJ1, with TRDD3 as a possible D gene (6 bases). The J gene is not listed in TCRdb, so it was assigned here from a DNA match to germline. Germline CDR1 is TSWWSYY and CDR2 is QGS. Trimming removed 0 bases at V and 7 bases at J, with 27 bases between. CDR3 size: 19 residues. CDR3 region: CALGELPPIDTWGASKLIF. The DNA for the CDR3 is TGTGCTCTTGGGGAACTGCCTCCTATAGATACGTGGGGGGCCTCTAAACTCATCTTT.

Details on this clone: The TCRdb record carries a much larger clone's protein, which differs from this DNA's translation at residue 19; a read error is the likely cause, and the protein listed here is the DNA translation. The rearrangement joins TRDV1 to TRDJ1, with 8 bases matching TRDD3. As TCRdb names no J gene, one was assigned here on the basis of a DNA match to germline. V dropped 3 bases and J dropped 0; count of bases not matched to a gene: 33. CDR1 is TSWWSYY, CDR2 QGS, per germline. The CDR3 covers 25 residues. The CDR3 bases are TGTGCTCTTGGGGACCTACGGCCTTCCCGAACCTACTGGGGGTCTCCCCGCGTGGACACCGATAAACTCATCTTT. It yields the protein CALGDLRPSRTYWGSPRVDTDKLIF.

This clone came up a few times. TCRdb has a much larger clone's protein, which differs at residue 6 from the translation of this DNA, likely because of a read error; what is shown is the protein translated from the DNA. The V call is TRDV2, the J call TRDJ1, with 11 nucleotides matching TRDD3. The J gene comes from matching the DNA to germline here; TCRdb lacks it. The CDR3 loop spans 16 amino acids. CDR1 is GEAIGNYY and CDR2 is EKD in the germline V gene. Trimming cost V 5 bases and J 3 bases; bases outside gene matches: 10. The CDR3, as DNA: TGTGCCTGTGTCCGTATTGGGGGATACGCCTCCGATAAACTCATCTTT. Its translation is CACVRIGGYASDKLIF.

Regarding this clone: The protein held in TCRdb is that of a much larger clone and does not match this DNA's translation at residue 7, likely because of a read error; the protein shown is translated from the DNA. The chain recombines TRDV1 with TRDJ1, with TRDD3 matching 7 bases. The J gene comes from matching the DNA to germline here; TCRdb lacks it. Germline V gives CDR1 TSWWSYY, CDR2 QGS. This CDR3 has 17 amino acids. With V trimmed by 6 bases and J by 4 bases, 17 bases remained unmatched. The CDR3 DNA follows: TGTGCTCTTGGAATGAGGAGGATACGCCGCGTGTTCGATAAACTCATCTTT. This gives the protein CALGMRRIRRVFDKLIF.

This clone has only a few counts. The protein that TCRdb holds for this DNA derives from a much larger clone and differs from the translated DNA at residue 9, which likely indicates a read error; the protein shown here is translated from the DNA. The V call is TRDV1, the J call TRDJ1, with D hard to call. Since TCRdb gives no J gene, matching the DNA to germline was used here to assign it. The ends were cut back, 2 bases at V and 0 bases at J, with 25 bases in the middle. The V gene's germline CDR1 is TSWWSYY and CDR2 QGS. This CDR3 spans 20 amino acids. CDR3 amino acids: CALGEKEDAPYLLYTDKLIF. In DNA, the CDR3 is TGTGCTCTTGGGGAAAAGGAGGATGCGCCGTACTTGTTGTACACCGATAAACTCATCTTT.

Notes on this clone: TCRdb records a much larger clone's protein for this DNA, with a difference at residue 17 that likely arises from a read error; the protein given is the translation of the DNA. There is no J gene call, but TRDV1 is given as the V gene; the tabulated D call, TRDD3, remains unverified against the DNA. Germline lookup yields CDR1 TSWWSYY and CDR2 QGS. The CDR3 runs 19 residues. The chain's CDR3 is CALGELGGTESYPWDKFIF. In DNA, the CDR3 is TGTGCTCTTGGGGAACTAGGGGGTACAGAGTCTTACCCTTGGGATAAATTCATCTTT.

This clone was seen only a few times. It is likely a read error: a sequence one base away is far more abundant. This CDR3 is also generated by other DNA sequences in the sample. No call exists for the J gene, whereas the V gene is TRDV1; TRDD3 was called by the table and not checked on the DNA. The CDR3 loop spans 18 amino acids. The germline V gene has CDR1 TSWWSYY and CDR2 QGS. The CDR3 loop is CALGELFGPTGFGIKLIF. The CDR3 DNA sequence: TGTGCTCTTGGAGAACTATTTGGTCCTACGGGCTTTGGTATTAAGCTCATCTTT.

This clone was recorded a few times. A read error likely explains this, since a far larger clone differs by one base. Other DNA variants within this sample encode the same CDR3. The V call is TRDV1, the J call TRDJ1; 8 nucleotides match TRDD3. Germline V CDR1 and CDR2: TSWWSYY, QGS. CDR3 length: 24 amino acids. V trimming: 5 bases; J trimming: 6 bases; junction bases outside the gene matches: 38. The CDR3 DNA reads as TGTGCTCTTGGGTCCTACCAGGGGGGCTACTCCTACGCGGTAGGTACTGGGGGCCCGAATAAACTCATCTTT. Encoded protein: CALGSYQGGYSYAVGTGGPNKLIF.

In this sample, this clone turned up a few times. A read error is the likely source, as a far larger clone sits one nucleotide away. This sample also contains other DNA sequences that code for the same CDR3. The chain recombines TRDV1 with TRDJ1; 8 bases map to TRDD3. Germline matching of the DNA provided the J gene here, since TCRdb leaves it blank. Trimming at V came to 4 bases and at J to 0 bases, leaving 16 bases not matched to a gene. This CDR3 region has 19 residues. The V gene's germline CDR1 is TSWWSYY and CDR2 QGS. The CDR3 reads CALGVLTGGRPDYTDKLIF. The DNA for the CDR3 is TGTGCTCTTGGGGTACTAACTGGGGGGCGACCCGACTACACCGATAAACTCATCTTT.

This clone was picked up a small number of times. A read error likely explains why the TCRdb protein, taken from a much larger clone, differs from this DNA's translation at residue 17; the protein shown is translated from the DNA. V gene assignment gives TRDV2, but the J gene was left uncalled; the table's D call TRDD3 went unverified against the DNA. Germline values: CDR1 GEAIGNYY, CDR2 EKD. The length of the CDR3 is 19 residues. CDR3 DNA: TGTGCCTGTGACCCTGTACTGGGGGATACGCCTTTGTACACCGATAAATTCATCTTT. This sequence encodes CACDPVLGDTPLYTDKFIF.

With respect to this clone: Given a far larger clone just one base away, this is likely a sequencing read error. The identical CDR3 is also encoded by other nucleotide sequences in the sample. CDR3 residues: CALGPRGGGDNGGTDKLIF. The CDR3 bases are TGCGCTCTTGGGCCACGTGGCGGGGGGGATAATGGTGGGACCGATAAACTCATCTTT. J is TRDJ1 and V is TRDV1; 8 bases line up with TRDD3. The CDR3 loop spans 19 amino acids. CDR1 is TSWWSYY, CDR2 QGS, per germline.

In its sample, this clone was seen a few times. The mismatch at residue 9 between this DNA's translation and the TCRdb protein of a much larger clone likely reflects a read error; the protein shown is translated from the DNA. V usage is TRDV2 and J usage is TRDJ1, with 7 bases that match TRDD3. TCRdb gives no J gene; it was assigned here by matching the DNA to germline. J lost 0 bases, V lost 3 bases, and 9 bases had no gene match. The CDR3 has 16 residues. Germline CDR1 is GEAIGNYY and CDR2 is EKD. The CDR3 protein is CACDPRTGEDTDKLIF. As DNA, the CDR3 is TGTGCCTGTGACCCACGTACTGGGGAGGACACCGATAAACTCATCTTT.

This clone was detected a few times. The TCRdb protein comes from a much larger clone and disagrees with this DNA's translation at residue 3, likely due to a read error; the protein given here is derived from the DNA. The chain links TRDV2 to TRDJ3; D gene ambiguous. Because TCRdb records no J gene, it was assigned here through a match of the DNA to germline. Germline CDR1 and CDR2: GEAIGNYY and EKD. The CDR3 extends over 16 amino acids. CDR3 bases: TGTGCCCGTGACCCCCCCAACGCCTGGGACACCCGACAGATGTTTTTC. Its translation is CARDPPNAWDTRQMFF.